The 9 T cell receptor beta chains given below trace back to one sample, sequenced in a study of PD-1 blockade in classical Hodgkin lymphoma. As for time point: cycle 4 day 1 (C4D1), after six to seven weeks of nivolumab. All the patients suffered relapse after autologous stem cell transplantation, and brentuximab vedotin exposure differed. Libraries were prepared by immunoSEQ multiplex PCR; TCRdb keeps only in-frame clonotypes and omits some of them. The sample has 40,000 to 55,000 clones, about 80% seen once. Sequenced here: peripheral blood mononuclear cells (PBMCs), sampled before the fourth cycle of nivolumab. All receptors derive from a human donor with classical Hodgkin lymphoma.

CDR3 nucleotide sequence: TGTGCCAGCAGCTTCGTGGGAGCGGGGGCCTACAATGAGCAGTTCTTC. Translating it yields CASSFVGAGAYNEQFF. The V and J genes are TRBV7-2 and TRBJ2-1; 8 bases fit TRBD2. The trim removed 3 bases at V and 2 bases at J, leaving 6 bases unmatched. In germline, CDR1 is SGHTA, CDR2 FQGNSA. The CDR3 runs to 16 residues. Full variable domain (remainder filled in from reference TRBV7-2 and TRBJ2-1): GAGVSQSPSNKVTEKGKDVELRCDPISGHTALYWYRQSLGQGLEFLIYFQGNSAPDKSGLPSDRFSAERTGGSVSTLTIQRTQQEDSAVYLCASSFVGAGAYNEQFFGPGTRLTVL.

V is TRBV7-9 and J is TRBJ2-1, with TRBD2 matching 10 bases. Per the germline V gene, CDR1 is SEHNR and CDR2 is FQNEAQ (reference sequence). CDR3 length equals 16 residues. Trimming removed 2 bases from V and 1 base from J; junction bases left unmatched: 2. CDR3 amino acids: CASSLRAGGSYNEQFF. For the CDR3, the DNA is TGTGCCAGCAGCTTAAGAGCGGGAGGGTCCTACAATGAGCAGTTCTTC.

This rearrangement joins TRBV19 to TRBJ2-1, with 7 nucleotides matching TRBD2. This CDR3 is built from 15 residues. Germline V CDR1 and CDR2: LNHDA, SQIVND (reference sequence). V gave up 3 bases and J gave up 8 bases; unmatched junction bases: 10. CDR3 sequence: CASSISRWGGYEQFF. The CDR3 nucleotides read TGTGCCAGTAGTATTAGTAGATGGGGGGGATATGAGCAGTTCTTC.

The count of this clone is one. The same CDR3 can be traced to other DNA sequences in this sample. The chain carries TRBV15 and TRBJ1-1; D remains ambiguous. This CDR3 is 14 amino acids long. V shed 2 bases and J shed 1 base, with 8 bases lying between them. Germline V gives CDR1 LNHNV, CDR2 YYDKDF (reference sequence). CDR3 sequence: CATSRHIQNTEAFF. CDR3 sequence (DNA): TGTGCCACCAGCAGACACATTCAGAACACTGAAGCTTTCTTT. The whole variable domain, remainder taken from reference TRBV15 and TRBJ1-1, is DAMVIQNPRYQVTQFGKPVTLSCSQTLNHNVMYWYQQKSSQAPKLLFHYYDKDFNNEADTPDNFQSRRPNTSFCFLDIRSPGLGDTAMYLCATSRHIQNTEAFFGQGTRLTVV.

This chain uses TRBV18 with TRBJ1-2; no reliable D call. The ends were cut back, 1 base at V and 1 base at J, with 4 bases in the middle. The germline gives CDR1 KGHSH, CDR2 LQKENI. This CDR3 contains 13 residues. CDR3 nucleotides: TGTGCCAGCTCACCACAGGGTAACTATGGCTACACCTTC. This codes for CASSPQGNYGYTF.

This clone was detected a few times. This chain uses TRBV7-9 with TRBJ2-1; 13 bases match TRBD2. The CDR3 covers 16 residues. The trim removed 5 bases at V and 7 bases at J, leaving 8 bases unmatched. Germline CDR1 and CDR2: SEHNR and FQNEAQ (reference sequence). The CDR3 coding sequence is TGTGCCAGCAGCCCAGGACTAGCGGGAGCAGGAAATGAGCAGTTCTTC. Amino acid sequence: CASSPGLAGAGNEQFF.

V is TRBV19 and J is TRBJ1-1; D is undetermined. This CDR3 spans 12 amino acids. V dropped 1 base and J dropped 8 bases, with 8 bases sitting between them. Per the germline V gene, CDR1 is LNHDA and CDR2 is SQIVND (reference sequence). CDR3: CASSIVGREAFF. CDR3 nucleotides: TGTGCCAGTAGTATAGTTGGCAGGGAAGCTTTCTTT.

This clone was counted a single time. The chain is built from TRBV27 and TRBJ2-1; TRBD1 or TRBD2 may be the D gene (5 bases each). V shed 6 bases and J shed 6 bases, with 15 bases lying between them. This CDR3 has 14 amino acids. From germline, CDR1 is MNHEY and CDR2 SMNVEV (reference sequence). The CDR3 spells CASSGTGGINEQFF. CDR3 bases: TGTGCCAGCAGCGGGACGGGCGGTATCAATGAGCAGTTCTTC.

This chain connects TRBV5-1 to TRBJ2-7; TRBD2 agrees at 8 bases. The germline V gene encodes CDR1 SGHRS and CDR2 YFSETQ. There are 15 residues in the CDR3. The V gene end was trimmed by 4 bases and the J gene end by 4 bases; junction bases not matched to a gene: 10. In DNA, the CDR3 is TGCGCCAGCAGCCCGTCCGGGACTAGTCGATACGAGCAGTACTTC. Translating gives CASSPSGTSRYEQYF.